The clone carrying this TCR beta chain came up once. The antigen is not known. Time point here: peak reinfection, 3 to 8 weeks after reinfection detection. TCR sequencing was done directly ex vivo on sorted cells, without expansion in vitro. At all three reinfection time points, viable CD3+ CD8+ CD45RO- cells from two donors served as controls. Germline CDR1 GTSNPN, CDR2 SVGIG (reference sequence). CDR3 length: 13 residues. V was shortened by 6 bases and J by 8 bases, with 17 bases between the two germline ends. This entry belongs to a study of memory CD8 T cells in hepatitis C reinfection. The wider study: A couple of donors resolved primary infection, then developed chronic reinfection.

General study points: With four to six donors, public clonotype conclusions could not be definitive.

Repertoires were generated with immunoSEQ multiplex PCR, while TCRdb's copy carries only in-frame clones and drops some. The sample contains 35,000 to 50,000 clones, more than 75% of which appear only once. Sequences were obtained from naive CD8+ T cells sorted from blood. The rearrangement uses TRBV30 and TRBJ2-1, with D maybe TRBD2 (6 bases). The sequence derives from a man aged 18 to 35 with hepatitis C virus infection. CDR3 in amino acids: CACGGPGEDEQFF. The CDR3 DNA is TGTGCCTGTGGGGGTCCTGGGGAGGATGAGCAGTTCTTC.